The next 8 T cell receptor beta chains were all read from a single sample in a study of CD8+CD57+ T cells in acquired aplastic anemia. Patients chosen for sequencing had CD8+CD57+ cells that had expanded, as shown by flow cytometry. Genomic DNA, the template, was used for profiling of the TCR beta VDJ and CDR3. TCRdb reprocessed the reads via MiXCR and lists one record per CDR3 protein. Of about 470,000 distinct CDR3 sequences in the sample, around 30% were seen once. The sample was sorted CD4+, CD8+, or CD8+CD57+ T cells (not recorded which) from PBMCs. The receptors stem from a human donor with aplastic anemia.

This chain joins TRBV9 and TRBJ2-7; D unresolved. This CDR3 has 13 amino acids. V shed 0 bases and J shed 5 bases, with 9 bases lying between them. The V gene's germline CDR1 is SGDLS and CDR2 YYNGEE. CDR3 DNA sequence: TGTGCCAGCAGCGTAGACCCCACCCACGAGCAGTACTTC. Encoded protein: CASSVDPTHEQYF.

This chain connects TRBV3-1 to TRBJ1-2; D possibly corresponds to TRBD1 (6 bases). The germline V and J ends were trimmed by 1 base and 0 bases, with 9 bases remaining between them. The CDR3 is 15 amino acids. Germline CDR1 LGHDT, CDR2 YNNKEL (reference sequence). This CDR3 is CASSQGTVANYGYTF. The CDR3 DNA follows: TGTGCCAGCAGCCAAGGGACAGTTGCTAACTATGGCTACACCTTC.

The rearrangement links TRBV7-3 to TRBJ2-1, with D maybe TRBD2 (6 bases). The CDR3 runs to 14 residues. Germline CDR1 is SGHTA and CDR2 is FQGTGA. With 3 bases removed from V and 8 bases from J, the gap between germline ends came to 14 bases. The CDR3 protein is CASSFPSVADEQFF. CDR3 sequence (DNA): TGTGCCAGCAGCTTCCCTAGCGTGGCGGATGAGCAGTTCTTC.

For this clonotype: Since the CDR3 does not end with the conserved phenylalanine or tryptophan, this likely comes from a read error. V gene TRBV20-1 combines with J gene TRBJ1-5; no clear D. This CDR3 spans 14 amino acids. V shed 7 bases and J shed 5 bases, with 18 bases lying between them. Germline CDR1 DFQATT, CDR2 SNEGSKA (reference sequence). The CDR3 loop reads CSVGGSAVYQPQHP. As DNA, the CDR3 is TGCAGTGTAGGAGGGTCGGCGGTATATCAGCCCCAGCATCCT.

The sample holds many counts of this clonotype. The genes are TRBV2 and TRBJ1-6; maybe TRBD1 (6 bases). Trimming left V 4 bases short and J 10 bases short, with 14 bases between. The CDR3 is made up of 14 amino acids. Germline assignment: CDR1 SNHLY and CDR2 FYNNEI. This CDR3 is CASSVFRGQSPLHF. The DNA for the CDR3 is TGTGCCAGCAGTGTTTTCAGGGGACAATCACCCCTCCACTTT.

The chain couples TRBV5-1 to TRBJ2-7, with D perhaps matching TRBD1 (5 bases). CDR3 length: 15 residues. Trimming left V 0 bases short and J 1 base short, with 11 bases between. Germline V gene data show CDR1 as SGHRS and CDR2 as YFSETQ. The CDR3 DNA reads TGCGCCAGCAGCTTGGATGACAGCCAATCCTACGAGCAGTACTTC. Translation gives CASSLDDSQSYEQYF.

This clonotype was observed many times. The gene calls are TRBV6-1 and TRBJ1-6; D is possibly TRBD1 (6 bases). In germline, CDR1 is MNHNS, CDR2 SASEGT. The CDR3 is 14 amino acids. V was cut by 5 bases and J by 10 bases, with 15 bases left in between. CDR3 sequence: CASSIRTAQSPLHF. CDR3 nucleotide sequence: TGTGCCAGCAGTATACGGACAGCGCAATCACCCCTCCACTTT.

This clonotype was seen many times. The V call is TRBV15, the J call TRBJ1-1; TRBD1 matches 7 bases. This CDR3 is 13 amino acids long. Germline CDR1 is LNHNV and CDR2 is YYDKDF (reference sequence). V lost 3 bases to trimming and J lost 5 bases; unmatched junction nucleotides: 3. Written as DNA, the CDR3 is TGTGCCACCAGCAGGGACAGGAGGACTGAAGCTTTCTTT. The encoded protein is CATSRDRRTEAFF.